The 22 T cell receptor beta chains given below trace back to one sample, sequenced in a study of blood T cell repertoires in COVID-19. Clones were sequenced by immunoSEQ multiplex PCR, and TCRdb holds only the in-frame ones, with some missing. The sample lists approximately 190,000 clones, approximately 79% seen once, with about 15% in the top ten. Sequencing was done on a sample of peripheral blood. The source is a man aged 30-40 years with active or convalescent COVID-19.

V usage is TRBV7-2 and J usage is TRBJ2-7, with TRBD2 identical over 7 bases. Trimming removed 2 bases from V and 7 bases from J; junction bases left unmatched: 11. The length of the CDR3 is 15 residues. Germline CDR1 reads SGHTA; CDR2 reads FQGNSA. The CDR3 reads CASSLFGGRSGEQYF. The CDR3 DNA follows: TGTGCCAGCAGCTTATTCGGCGGGAGATCGGGAGAGCAGTACTTC.

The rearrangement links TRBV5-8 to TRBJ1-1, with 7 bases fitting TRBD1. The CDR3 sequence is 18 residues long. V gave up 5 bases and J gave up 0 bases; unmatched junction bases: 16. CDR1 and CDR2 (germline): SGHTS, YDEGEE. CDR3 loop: CASSFYRGPSGVNTEAFF. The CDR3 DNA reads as TGTGCCAGCAGTTTTTACAGGGGCCCCTCTGGGGTGAACACTGAAGCTTTCTTT.

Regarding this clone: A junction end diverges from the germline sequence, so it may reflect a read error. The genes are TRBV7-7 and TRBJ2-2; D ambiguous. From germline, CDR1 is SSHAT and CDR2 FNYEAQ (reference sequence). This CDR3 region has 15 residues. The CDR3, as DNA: TGTGCTAGCACCCTAGGTACCTCCGTCACCGGGGAGCTGTTTTTT. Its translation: CASTLGTSVTGELFF.

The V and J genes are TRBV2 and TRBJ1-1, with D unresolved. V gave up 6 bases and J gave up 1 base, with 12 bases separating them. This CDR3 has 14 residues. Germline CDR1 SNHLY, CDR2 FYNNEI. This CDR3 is CASRETVRNTEAFF. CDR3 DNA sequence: TGTGCCAGCAGGGAAACTGTGCGGAACACTGAAGCTTTCTTT. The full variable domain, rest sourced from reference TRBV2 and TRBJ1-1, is EPEVTQTPSHQVTQMGQEVILRCVPISNHLYFYWYRQILGQKVEFLVSFYNNEISEKSEIFDDQFSVERPDGSNFTLKIRSTKLEDSAMYFCASRETVRNTEAFFGQGTRLTVV.

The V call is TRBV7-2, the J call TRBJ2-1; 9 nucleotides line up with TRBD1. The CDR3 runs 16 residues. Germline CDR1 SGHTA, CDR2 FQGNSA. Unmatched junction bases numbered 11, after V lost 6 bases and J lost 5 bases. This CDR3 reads CASSTSGTGLHNEQFF. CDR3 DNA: TGTGCCAGCAGTACTTCCGGGACAGGGCTCCACAATGAGCAGTTCTTC.

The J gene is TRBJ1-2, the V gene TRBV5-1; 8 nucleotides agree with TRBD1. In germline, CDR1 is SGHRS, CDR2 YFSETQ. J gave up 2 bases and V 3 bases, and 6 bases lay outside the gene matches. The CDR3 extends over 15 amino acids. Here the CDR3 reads CASSSGDRRNYGYTF. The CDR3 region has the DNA TGCGCCAGCAGCTCAGGGGACAGGCGAAACTATGGCTACACCTTC.

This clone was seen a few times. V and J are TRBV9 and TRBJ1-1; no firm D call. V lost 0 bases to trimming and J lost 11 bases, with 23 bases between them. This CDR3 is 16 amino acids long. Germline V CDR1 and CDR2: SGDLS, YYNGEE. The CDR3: CASSVDLGGEPLRAFF. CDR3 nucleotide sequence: TGTGCCAGCAGCGTAGATCTTGGTGGAGAGCCCCTGAGGGCTTTCTTT.

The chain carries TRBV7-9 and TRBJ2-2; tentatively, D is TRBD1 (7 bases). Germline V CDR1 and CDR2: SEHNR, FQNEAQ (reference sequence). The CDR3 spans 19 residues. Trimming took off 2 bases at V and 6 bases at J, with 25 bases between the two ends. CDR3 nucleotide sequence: TGTGCCAGCAGCTTACCACCCGCGGGACAGTCCCTGGTGGCCGGGGAGCTGTTTTTT. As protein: CASSLPPAGQSLVAGELFF.

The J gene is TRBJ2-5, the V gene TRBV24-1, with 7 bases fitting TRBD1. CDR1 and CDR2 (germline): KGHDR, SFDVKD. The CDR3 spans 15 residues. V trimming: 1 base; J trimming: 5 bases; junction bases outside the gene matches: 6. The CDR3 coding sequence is TGTGCCACCAGTGATTTTAGGGAACAGGGGGAGACCCAGTACTTC. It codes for CATSDFREQGETQYF.

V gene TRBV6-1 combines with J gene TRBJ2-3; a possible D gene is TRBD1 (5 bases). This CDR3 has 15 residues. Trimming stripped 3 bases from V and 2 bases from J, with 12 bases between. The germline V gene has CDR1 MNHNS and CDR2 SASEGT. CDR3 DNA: TGTGCCAGCAGTGAGGGGCGTGAGTACACAGATACGCAGTATTTT. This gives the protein CASSEGREYTDTQYF.

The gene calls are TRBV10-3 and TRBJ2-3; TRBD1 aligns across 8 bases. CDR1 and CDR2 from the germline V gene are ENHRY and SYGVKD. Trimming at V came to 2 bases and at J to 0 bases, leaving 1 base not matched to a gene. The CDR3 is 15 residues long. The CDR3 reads CAISEGDRSTDTQYF. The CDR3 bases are TGTGCCATCAGTGAGGGGGACAGGAGCACAGATACGCAGTATTTT.

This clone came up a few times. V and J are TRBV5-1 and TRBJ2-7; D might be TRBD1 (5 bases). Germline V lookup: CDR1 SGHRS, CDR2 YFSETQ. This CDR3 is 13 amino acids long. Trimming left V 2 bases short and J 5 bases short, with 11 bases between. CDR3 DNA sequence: TGCGCCAGCAGCTTTGGGGCAAAGGACGAGCAGTACTTC. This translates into CASSFGAKDEQYF. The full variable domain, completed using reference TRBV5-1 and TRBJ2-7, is KAGVTQTPRYLIKTRGQQVTLSCSPISGHRSVSWYQQTPGQGLQFLFEYFSETQRNKGNFPGRFSGRQFSNSRSEMNVSTLELGDSALYLCASSFGAKDEQYFGPGTRLTVT.

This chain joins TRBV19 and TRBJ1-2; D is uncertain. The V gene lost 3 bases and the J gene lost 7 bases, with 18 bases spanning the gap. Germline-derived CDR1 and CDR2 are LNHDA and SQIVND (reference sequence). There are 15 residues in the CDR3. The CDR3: CASSIPAEGRSGYTF. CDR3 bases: TGTGCCAGTAGTATCCCCGCGGAGGGTCGAAGTGGCTACACCTTC.

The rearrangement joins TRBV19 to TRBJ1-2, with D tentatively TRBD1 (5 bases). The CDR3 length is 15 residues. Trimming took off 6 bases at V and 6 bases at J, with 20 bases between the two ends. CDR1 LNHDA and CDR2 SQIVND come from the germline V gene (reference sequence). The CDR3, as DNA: TGTGCCAGTAGCCGGTACTCGCAGGGCTTTAATGGCTACACCTTC. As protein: CASSRYSQGFNGYTF.

This CDR3 reads CASTDQGDGRRTFF. CDR3 coding DNA: TGTGCCAGTACCGATCAGGGGGACGGGCGACGGACTTTCTTT. The chain joins TRBV2 to TRBJ1-1, with 7 bases lining up with TRBD1. The germline V gene has CDR1 SNHLY and CDR2 FYNNEI. This CDR3 spans 14 amino acids. Trimming cost V 9 bases and J 12 bases; bases outside gene matches: 19.

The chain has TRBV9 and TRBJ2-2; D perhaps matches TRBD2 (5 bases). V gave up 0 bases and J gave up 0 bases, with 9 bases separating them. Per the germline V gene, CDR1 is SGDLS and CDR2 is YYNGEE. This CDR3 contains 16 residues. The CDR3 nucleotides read TGTGCCAGCAGCGTAGCGGTTAGCGCGAACACCGGGGAGCTGTTTTTT. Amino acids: CASSVAVSANTGELFF. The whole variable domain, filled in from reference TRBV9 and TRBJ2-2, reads DSGVTQTPKHLITATGQRVTLRCSPRSGDLSVYWYQQSLDQGLQFLIQYYNGEERAKGNILERFSAQQFPDLHSELNLSSLELGDSALYFCASSVAVSANTGELFFGEGSRLTVL.

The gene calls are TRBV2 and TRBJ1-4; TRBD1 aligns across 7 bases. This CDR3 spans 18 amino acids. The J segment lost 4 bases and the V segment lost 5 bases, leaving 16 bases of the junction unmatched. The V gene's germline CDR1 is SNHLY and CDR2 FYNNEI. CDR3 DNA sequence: TGTGCCAGCAGTCTACTTCAATCCTTGACAGGGTTTAATGAAAAACTGTTTTTT. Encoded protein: CASSLLQSLTGFNEKLFF.

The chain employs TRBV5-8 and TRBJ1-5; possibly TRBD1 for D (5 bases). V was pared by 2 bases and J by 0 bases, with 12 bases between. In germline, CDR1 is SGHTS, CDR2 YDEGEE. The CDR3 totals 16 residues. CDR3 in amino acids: CASSFDSLYSNQPQHF. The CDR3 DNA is TGTGCCAGCAGCTTCGACAGCCTATATAGCAATCAGCCCCAGCATTTT.

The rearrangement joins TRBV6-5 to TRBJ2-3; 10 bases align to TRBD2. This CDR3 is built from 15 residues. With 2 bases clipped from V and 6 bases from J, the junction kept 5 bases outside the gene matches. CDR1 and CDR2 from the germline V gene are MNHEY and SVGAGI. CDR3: CASSYVAGGLDTQYF. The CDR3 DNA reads TGTGCCAGCAGTTACGTAGCGGGAGGTTTGGATACGCAGTATTTT.

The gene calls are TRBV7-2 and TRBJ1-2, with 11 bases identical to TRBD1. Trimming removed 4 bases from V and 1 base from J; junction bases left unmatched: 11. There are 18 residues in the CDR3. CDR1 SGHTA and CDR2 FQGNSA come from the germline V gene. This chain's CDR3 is CASSSLRTGGAGNYGYTF. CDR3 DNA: TGTGCCAGCAGCTCGCTCCGGACAGGGGGCGCGGGTAACTATGGCTACACCTTC.

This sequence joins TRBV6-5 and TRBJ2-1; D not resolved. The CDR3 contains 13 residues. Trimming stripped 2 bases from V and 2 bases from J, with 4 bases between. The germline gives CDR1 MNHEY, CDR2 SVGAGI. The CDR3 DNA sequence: TGTGCCAGCAGTTACCAGGCCTACAATGAGCAGTTCTTC. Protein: CASSYQAYNEQFF.

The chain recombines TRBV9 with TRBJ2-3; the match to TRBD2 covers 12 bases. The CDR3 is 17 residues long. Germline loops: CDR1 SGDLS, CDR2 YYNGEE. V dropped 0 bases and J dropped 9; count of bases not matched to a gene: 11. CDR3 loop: CASSVGLAGGIDKTQYF. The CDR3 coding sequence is TGTGCCAGCAGCGTAGGTCTAGCGGGGGGGATCGATAAAACGCAGTATTTT.